Listed below are T cell receptor beta chains from one sample, sequenced in a study of T cell repertoires in ileal Crohn's disease. Repertoires were generated with immunoSEQ multiplex PCR, while TCRdb's copy carries only in-frame clones and drops some. This sample yields 7,000 or so clones, of which roughly four fifths are seen a single time; around 7.8% belongs to the top ten. Sequencing input: ileal tissue. All receptors derive from an adult with Crohn's disease. Each CDR3 is given with its conserved first and last residue. D genes are given only for firm matches. The size field is filled for only some rows; it gives once, few, many or a size class.

v_gene	j_gene	abundance	d_gene	CDR3nt	CDR3aa
TRBV7-8	TRBJ2-7	-	-	TGTGCCAGCAGCTTAGGAGGGACGGGGGACTACGAGCAGTACTTC	CASSLGGTGDYEQYF
TRBV25-1	TRBJ2-1	-	TRBD2	TGTGCCAGCAGTGAACCTAGCGGGGGGGCCGAGGGGCAGTTCTTC	CASSEPSGGAEGQFF
TRBV28	TRBJ1-5	-	-	TGTGCCAGTACCCGAGTGGCGGCAAATCAGCCCCAGCATTTT	CASTRVAANQPQHF
TRBV19	TRBJ1-6	few	-	TGTGCCAGTAGTAGCTTTTTTGAGAATTCACCCCTCCACTTT	CASSSFFENSPLHF
TRBV7-2	TRBJ2-7	-	-	TGTGCCAGCAGTCCCCAAAGGGGGAACTACGAGCAGTACTTC	CASSPQRGNYEQYF
TRBV5-5	TRBJ2-5	-	-	TGTGCCAGCAGCAAAGACTACGAGCAAGAGACCCAGTACTTC	CASSKDYEQETQYF
TRBV5-1	TRBJ1-2	few	TRBD1	TGCGCCAGCAGCCCGGGGACAGCCCGCTATGGCTACACCTTC	CASSPGTARYGYTF
TRBV19	TRBJ2-2	few	TRBD1	TGTGCCAGCACTGACAGGGGATTAGATCAAGGGGAGCTGTTTTTT	CASTDRGLDQGELFF
TRBV7-9	TRBJ2-3	-	-	TGTGCCAGCAGCACGGTGGCAGATACGCAGTATTTT	CASSTVADTQYF
TRBV18	TRBJ1-5	-	-	TGTGCCAGCTCACAACTACAGGGTCAGCCCCAGCATTTT	CASSQLQGQPQHF
TRBV28	TRBJ2-5	-	-	TGTGCCAGCACCCCTATAGCGACCCAAGAGACCCAGTACTTC	CASTPIATQETQYF
TRBV19	TRBJ1-5	-	TRBD1	TGTGCCAGTAGTATAGACCCCCCGACAGGGCGGGATCAGCCCCAGCATTTT	CASSIDPPTGRDQPQHF
TRBV28	TRBJ2-3	-	TRBD2	TGTGCCAGCAGTTTCAGCGCGATAGCGGGGGGCACAGATACGCAGTATTTT	CASSFSAIAGGTDTQYF
TRBV6-6	TRBJ1-3	-	-	TGTGCCAGCAGTTACGGGGGCCTACAGACTGGAAACACCATATATTTT	CASSYGGLQTGNTIYF
TRBV30	TRBJ1-2	-	-	TGTGCCTGGAGGGCTTCAGGGGACTATGGCTACACCTTC	CAWRASGDYGYTF
TRBV7-8	TRBJ1-1	-	-	TGTGCCAGCAGCTCCAGGGCCCTGGGCACTGAAGCTTTCTTT	CASSSRALGTEAFF
TRBV2	TRBJ2-4	-	TRBD1	TGTGCCAGCAGTGAAAGACAGGGGGGAATAGCCAAAAACATTCAGTACTTC	CASSERQGGIAKNIQYF
TRBV5-6	TRBJ1-6	-	-	TGTGCCAGCAGCTTGGCTGCAGGGAACGGATATTCACCCCTCCACTTT	CASSLAAGNGYSPLHF
TRBV10-2	TRBJ2-7	-	-	TGCGCCAGCAGTGGGACGCGGGGCCCTTTTGAGCAGTACTTC	CASSGTRGPFEQYF
TRBV6-5	TRBJ1-1	-	-	TGTGCCAGCAGTACTCCCAGGGGGAACACTGAAGCTTTCTTT	CASSTPRGNTEAFF
TRBV4-2	TRBJ2-3	-	TRBD1	TGTGCCAGCAGCCAAGATAGGCCCGGACAGGGCACAGATACGCAGTATTTT	CASSQDRPGQGTDTQYF
TRBV2	TRBJ2-6	-	TRBD2	TGTGCCAGCAGTGAAGCACGGGACTACTTAACAAGCTCTGGGGCCAACGTCCTGACTTTC	CASSEARDYLTSSGANVLTF
TRBV5-4	TRBJ1-1	few	TRBD1	TGTGCCAGCAGCCCGACAGGGGGAATGAACACTGAAGCTTTCTTT	CASSPTGGMNTEAFF
TRBV5-8	TRBJ2-5	few	TRBD2	TGTGCCAGCAGCTTAAAGCGGGGGGGCGAAGAGACCCAGTACTTC	CASSLKRGGEETQYF
TRBV4-1	TRBJ1-5	-	-	TGCGCCAGCAGCCAAGACTGGAGACAGCCCCAGCATTTT	CASSQDWRQPQHF
TRBV10-1	TRBJ1-5	-	-	TGCGCCAGCACCTACGGCGGTGTGCCCCAGCATTTT	CASTYGGVPQHF
TRBV7-3	TRBJ2-1	-	TRBD2	TGTGCCAGCAGCCCCCGTACTAGCGGGGGGGCCCAATACAATGAGCAGTTCTTC	CASSPRTSGGAQYNEQFF
TRBV9	TRBJ2-1	-	TRBD2	TGTGCCAGCAACCCTAGCGGGAACTCCTACAATGAGCAGTTCTTC	CASNPSGNSYNEQFF
TRBV6-1	TRBJ1-3	-	-	TGTGCCAGCAGTGCAGGACTGAGGTCTGGAAACACCATATATTTT	CASSAGLRSGNTIYF
TRBV6-1	TRBJ1-2	large	-	TGTGCCAGCAGTGAAGCAGGGAGAAGTGGCTACACCTTC	CASSEAGRSGYTF
TRBV6-6	TRBJ2-1	-	TRBD1	TGTGCCAGCAGTGCCGGGACAGACTACAATGAGCAGTTCTTC	CASSAGTDYNEQFF